A selection of T cell receptor beta chains follows, all from one sample in a study of patients with pleural tuberculosis. TCRdb passed the reads through MiXCR, listing each CDR3 protein once. The data show around 50,000 distinct CDR3 sequences, 5.5% to 8% seen once. Receptors originate from a human donor with pleural tuberculosis. The conserved cysteine and the conserved F or W are not part of the CDR3 here.

cdr3_aa v_call
ASSLSTDFYNEQF TRBV7-2
ASSQGSGRETQY TRBV12-3/TRBV12-4
SARVPPVGGPWDTQY TRBV20-1
SVEATGQSFYEQY TRBV29-1
ASRGDLNTEAF TRBV2
ASRQGSEQF TRBV19
SARDRLAGGINEQF TRBV20-1
ASSFVAGDNEQF TRBV11-2
ASSPATGTGWLNEQF TRBV5-4
SVVQLWNEQF TRBV29-1
ASSPLGQGTDNEQF TRBV18
SVSLTGGRSYEQY TRBV29-1
AISKSSGVTDTQY TRBV10-3
ASNSRRVYSYNEQF TRBV5-2
ASSPYSQGYEQY TRBV14
ASSFRDTQY TRBV7-9
ASSYHNEQF TRBV6-2/TRBV6-3
ASSLPGLPYEQY TRBV12-3/TRBV12-4
ASSQATGPDTQY TRBV4-2
ASTGYSNQPQH TRBV28
ASSLGQGIYNEQF TRBV11-2
SVDGLAESAYNEQF TRBV29-1
ASKNVQGRDTGELF TRBV19
SATIPIAIDEQY TRBV20-1
ATSDPGTGAYNEQF TRBV24-1
SFRGGDGYT TRBV29-1
ASSPGQRGTSPLH TRBV3-1
ASSSGQGWGTETF TRBV12-3/TRBV12-4
SVERNGYT TRBV29-1
ASSETRQNEQF TRBV4-3
ASSLTSGQETQY TRBV3-1
ASSSQSTGQPQH TRBV11-2
ATDGTVTYEQY TRBV10-3
ASSLTDQETQY TRBV2
ASKEGLMSYNEQF TRBV19
ASSLVSQPQH TRBV12-3/TRBV12-4
ASSPRGGGSYNEQF TRBV12-3/TRBV12-4
AISESNRGNTEAF TRBV10-3
ASSGAGNTEAF TRBV2
ASSRRPTYEQY TRBV19
ASSRRNTEAF TRBV14
ASSVTDWPQH TRBV10-2
SSANSQMGKNIQY TRBV20-1
SVGRPERLF TRBV29-1
ASSLQKNTEAF TRBV7-3
ASSSRDRGRMNTEAF TRBV12-1
ASSPAPLTQPQH TRBV11-2
SADRSGGTNEQF TRBV29-1
ASSWRDGPYNEQF TRBV28
ASSEDFGTGELF TRBV2
ASSFGGRVSGNTIY TRBV11-1
SARGLANSYNEQF TRBV20-1
SARDSLVSYEQY TRBV20-1
ASSLRGSRTDTRY TRBV5-6
ASSDFGRETQY TRBV2
TSSLRGQETQY TRBV7-3
ASSEYPPRTSSYEQY TRBV25-1